The 22 T cell receptor beta chains given below trace back to one sample, sequenced in a study of beta chain features in type 1 diabetes. Study outcomes and limitations: Among patients with Type 1 diabetes, TCRB CDR3s were moderately but significantly shorter in every one of the four CD4+ subsets.

Antigens of these TCRs are unknown. Isolated RNA was reverse transcribed in full, so expressed TCRB transcripts were sequenced. The table came from immunoSEQ multiplex PCR; TCRdb's copy has only in-frame clones and leaves some out. The sample holds 160,000 or so clones, approximately 8.8% seen once. The sequenced material came from central memory CD4+ T cells from blood. Receptors originate from a woman aged 30 to 39 with type 1 diabetes.

The sample holds a few counts of this clone. V is TRBV11-3 and J is TRBJ1-2; D remains unclear. This CDR3 has 13 residues. The germline V gene has CDR1 SGHNT and CDR2 YENEEA. Trimming left V 0 bases short and J 7 bases short, with 9 bases between. The CDR3 protein is CASSLERLSGYTF. The CDR3 coding sequence is TGTGCCAGCAGCTTAGAGAGACTATCTGGCTACACCTTC.

This chain links TRBV11-1 with TRBJ2-5, with 9 bases aligning to TRBD1. The junction had 3 bases not matched to a gene; V was cut back by 6 bases and J by 4 bases. Germline V gene data show CDR1 as SGHAT and CDR2 as FQDESV (reference sequence). The CDR3 sequence is 13 residues long. The CDR3 here is CASSQQGAETQYF. The DNA of the CDR3 is TGTGCCAGCAGTCAACAGGGGGCAGAGACCCAGTACTTC.

J is TRBJ2-3 and V is TRBV25-1; the match to TRBD2 covers 10 bases. V dropped 5 bases and J dropped 4; count of bases not matched to a gene: 6. Germline CDR1 is MGHDK and CDR2 is SYGVNS. The CDR3 length is 15 residues. CDR3 bases: TGTGCCAGCAGTACGCCTAGCGGGAGTGCAGATACGCAGTATTTT. It translates to CASSTPSGSADTQYF.

The chain employs TRBV4-2 and TRBJ2-5; a possible D gene is TRBD1 (6 bases). The better agreement between TRBJ2-7 and the DNA end casts doubt on the J call. The V gene's germline CDR1 is LGHNA and CDR2 YNFKEQ. The CDR3 contains 15 residues. Written as DNA, the CDR3 is TGTGCCAGCAGCCAAGGACAGCAGGGGATCCACGAGCAGTACTTC. Translating gives CASSQGQQGIHEQYF.

This clone has more than one count but fewer than ten. The CDR3 nucleotides are TGTGCCTGGAGTAGGGGGACAGGGCAAGAGACCCAGTACTTC. Translated, it gives CAWSRGTGQETQYF. The V and J genes are TRBV30 and TRBJ2-5; TRBD1 matches at 9 bases. CDR3 length: 14 amino acids. The ends lost 2 bases at V and 2 bases at J; junction bases unmatched: 3. CDR1 and CDR2 from the germline V gene are GTSNPN and SVGIG (reference sequence).

This rearrangement joins TRBV2 to TRBJ1-5; D remains unclear. V was trimmed by 6 bases and J by 10 bases, leaving 10 bases between them. Per the germline V gene, CDR1 is SNHLY and CDR2 is FYNNEI. The length of the CDR3 is 11 residues. The DNA for the CDR3 is TGTGCCAGCAGCGCGGGTTCTCCCCAGCATTTT. It specifies CASSAGSPQHF.

This chain joins TRBV27 and TRBJ1-1, with TRBD1 as a possible D gene (6 bases). The CDR3 has 14 amino acids. V gave up 6 bases and J gave up 1 base, with 12 bases separating them. The germline V gene has CDR1 MNHEY and CDR2 SMNVEV (reference sequence). DNA for the CDR3: TGTGCCAGCAGGTCTACAGGGTCGAACACTGAAGCTTTCTTT. Its protein product is CASRSTGSNTEAFF.

This rearrangement joins TRBV6-5 to TRBJ2-7; 11 bases match TRBD1. The V gene end was trimmed by 6 bases and the J gene end by 2 bases; junction bases not matched to a gene: 6. CDR1 and CDR2 from the germline V gene are MNHEY and SVGAGI. The CDR3 spans 15 residues. The CDR3 reads CASSPGGQGAYEQYF. The DNA of the CDR3 is TGTGCCAGCAGCCCCGGGGGACAGGGGGCCTACGAGCAGTACTTC.

This clone was seen more than once but under ten times. The chain uses TRBV7-9 and TRBJ2-3; possible D gene TRBD2, 5 bases. The CDR3 runs 15 residues. Germline V gives CDR1 SEHNR, CDR2 FQNEAQ (reference sequence). V was clipped by 4 bases and J by 0 bases, with 11 bases between them. The CDR3 here is CASSWRAVSTDTQYF. The CDR3 nucleotides read TGTGCCAGCAGCTGGAGAGCGGTTAGCACAGATACGCAGTATTTT.

The chain employs TRBV5-4 and TRBJ2-5, with 13 bases lining up with TRBD2. Trimming removed 5 bases from V and 3 bases from J; junction bases left unmatched: 1. The CDR3 extends over 14 amino acids. Germline V lookup: CDR1 SGHNT, CDR2 YYREEE (reference sequence). CDR3 sequence (DNA): TGTGCCAGCAGTACTAGCGGGAGGGAAGAGACCCAGTACTTC. Amino acid sequence: CASSTSGREETQYF.

Only a few counts were recorded for this clone. The chain links TRBV4-2 to TRBJ2-1, with 9 bases fitting TRBD1. The CDR3 sequence is 16 residues long. Germline V gives CDR1 LGHNA, CDR2 YNFKEQ. Trimming took 1 base from V and 11 from J; bases not matched to a gene: 12. The CDR3 coding sequence is TGTGCCAGCAGCCAAGCAGGGGGGACAGGGATACCTAAGCAGTTCTTC. This sequence encodes CASSQAGGTGIPKQFF.

J is TRBJ2-3 and V is TRBV28; 11 nucleotides match TRBD2. Germline trimming cut 7 bases from V and 2 bases from J; bases unmatched to any gene: 5. The CDR3 spans 15 residues. Germline V gene sequence: CDR1 MDHEN, CDR2 SYDVKM. This CDR3 is CASTNSGRDTDTQYF. The CDR3 DNA reads as TGTGCCAGCACCAATAGCGGGAGGGACACAGATACGCAGTATTTT.

This clone was seen more than once but under ten times. The V gene is TRBV15, the J gene TRBJ2-7, with 7 bases lining up with TRBD1. J lost 3 bases, V lost 8 bases, and 10 bases had no gene match. The germline gives CDR1 LNHNV, CDR2 YYDKDF (reference sequence). The CDR3 loop spans 14 amino acids. This chain's CDR3 is CATRPGQTGYEQYF. The DNA for the CDR3 is TGTGCCACCCGACCGGGACAGACGGGCTACGAGCAGTACTTC.

A remark on this clone: Other DNA sequences in this sample translate to the same CDR3. The chain carries TRBV5-1 and TRBJ2-3; no firm D call. The CDR3 length is 14 residues. Germline V gene sequence: CDR1 SGHRS, CDR2 YFSETQ. V lost 0 bases, J lost 0 bases, and 5 bases lay in between. As DNA, the CDR3 is TGCGCCAGCAGCTTGGCCACTAGCACAGATACGCAGTATTTT. Its translation: CASSLATSTDTQYF.

The DNA for the CDR3 is TGTGCCAGCAGCCCTAGCGGGAGGGCCACCGGGGAGCTGTTTTTT. Its translation is CASSPSGRATGELFF. V is TRBV7-3 and J is TRBJ2-2, with 12 nucleotides matching TRBD2. From germline, CDR1 is SGHTA and CDR2 FQGTGA. With 5 bases clipped from V and 4 bases from J, the junction kept 2 bases outside the gene matches. The CDR3 has 15 residues.

The chain couples TRBV5-4 to TRBJ2-3; TRBD2 matches 9 bases. The germline CDR1 and CDR2 sequences are SGHNT and YYREEE (reference sequence). The CDR3 is 12 amino acids. CDR3 nucleotides: TGTGTTTTGCGGGGGGGTGCGGATACGCAGTATTTT. This encodes CVLRGGADTQYF.

This clone was counted only a few times. V is TRBV9 and J is TRBJ2-2; perhaps TRBD2 as D (6 bases). Trimming shortened V by 0 bases and J by 8 bases, and 17 bases separated the two germline ends. This CDR3 is built from 16 residues. Looked up from germline, CDR1 is SGDLS and CDR2 is YYNGEE. The CDR3 is CASSVDPGGVSGELFF. DNA for the CDR3: TGTGCCAGCAGCGTAGATCCCGGGGGAGTATCGGGGGAGCTGTTTTTT.

The DNA for the CDR3 is TGTGCCAGCAGTTCTCCGCGGATAAGGAACACTGAAGCTTTCTTT. It specifies CASSSPRIRNTEAFF. This chain links TRBV7-9 with TRBJ1-1; D gene ambiguous. The CDR3 length is 15 residues. The V and J ends lost 6 bases and 1 base respectively, with 15 bases between them. Looked up from germline, CDR1 is SEHNR and CDR2 is FQNEAQ (reference sequence).

Only a few counts were recorded for this clone. This chain joins TRBV4-1 and TRBJ1-4; 8 bases map to TRBD1. In germline, CDR1 is MGHRA, CDR2 YSYEKL. The CDR3 sequence is 15 residues long. The ends lost 6 bases at V and 8 bases at J; junction bases unmatched: 11. The CDR3 DNA is TGCGCCAGCAGATATACGGACAGGGCTGAGGAAAAACTGTTTTTT. The encoded protein is CASRYTDRAEEKLFF.

This clone was detected a few times. The chain recombines TRBV19 with TRBJ2-1; 9 bases are shared with TRBD2. Germline V gene lookup returns CDR1 LNHDA and CDR2 SQIVND (reference sequence). The CDR3 contains 14 residues. V lost 5 bases to trimming and J lost 9 bases; unmatched junction nucleotides: 8. The CDR3 region is CASSGASGKVEQFF. The CDR3 region has the DNA TGTGCCAGTAGTGGGGCTAGCGGGAAGGTTGAGCAGTTCTTC.

The chain recombines TRBV5-1 with TRBJ1-1, with TRBD1 as a possible D gene (5 bases). Germline V gene lookup returns CDR1 SGHRS and CDR2 YFSETQ. V lost 1 base to trimming and J lost 3 bases, with 19 bases between them. CDR3 size: 17 residues. In DNA, the CDR3 is TGCGCCAGCAGCTTGATGCAGGGAGCGGGGGGGTACACTGAAGCTTTCTTT. It is translated as CASSLMQGAGGYTEAFF.

This clone was seen a handful of times. The V gene is TRBV27, the J gene TRBJ1-2; 9 bases line up with TRBD1. The ends lost 4 bases at V and 7 bases at J; junction bases unmatched: 7. The germline V gene encodes CDR1 MNHEY and CDR2 SMNVEV (reference sequence). The CDR3 runs to 14 residues. The CDR3: CASSYRQGVGGYTF. In DNA form, the CDR3 reads TGTGCCAGCAGTTATCGACAGGGGGTCGGTGGCTACACCTTC.